Listed here are 32 T cell receptor beta chains from one sample, sequenced in a study of shared clonotypes between healthy human individuals. Profiled with immunoSEQ multiplex PCR; TCRdb holds only in-frame clones, not every one. The sample comprises some 790,000 clones, roughly 72% of which are singletons, and under 2% rests with the top ten. The sample consisted of memory CD4+ T cells sorted from blood. The subset is: CD45RA-negative fraction. Source of these receptors: a woman in her twenties or thirties in good health.

The chain employs TRBV19 and TRBJ2-7, with 9 nucleotides matching TRBD2. Germline V lookup: CDR1 LNHDA, CDR2 SQIVND (reference sequence). With 6 bases clipped from V and 4 bases from J, the junction kept 10 bases outside the gene matches. The CDR3 has 15 residues. CDR3 in DNA: TGTGCCAGTAGGAGGGAAGCTAGCGGGATTTACGAGCAGTACTTC. It yields the protein CASRREASGIYEQYF.

The table lists this clone with a few counts. The chain employs TRBV5-5 and TRBJ2-5; no clear D. This CDR3 contains 14 residues. CDR1 and CDR2 (germline): SGHKS, YYEKEE (reference sequence). The ends were cut back, 0 bases at V and 1 base at J, with 7 bases in the middle. CDR3 nucleotides: TGTGCCAGCAGCTTGGGTCACTTCCAAGAGACCCAGTACTTC. It specifies CASSLGHFQETQYF.

The sample holds many counts of this clone. Other DNA sequences from this sample encode an identical CDR3 as well. V usage is TRBV11-2 and J usage is TRBJ2-3; D is uncertain. V was pared by 3 bases and J by 2 bases, with 3 bases between. Germline loops: CDR1 SGHAT, CDR2 FQNNGV. This CDR3 is built from 12 residues. CDR3 sequence reads: CASSLSTDTQYF. In DNA form, the CDR3 reads TGTGCCAGCAGCTTGTCCACAGATACGCAGTATTTT.

The chain combines TRBV27 with TRBJ2-1; TRBD2 aligns across 9 bases. This CDR3 is built from 20 residues. Germline V gene lookup returns CDR1 MNHEY and CDR2 SMNVEV (reference sequence). The V and J ends lost 2 bases and 2 bases, in that order; junction bases with no gene match: 16. The DNA of the CDR3 is TGTGCCAGCAGTTTAGGATGGGCTAGCGGGAAATCCCTAACCTACAATGAGCAGTTCTTC. The encoded protein is CASSLGWASGKSLTYNEQFF.

The sample holds one count of this clone. This chain links TRBV21-1 with TRBJ1-2; the tabulated D call, TRBD1, remains unverified against the DNA. TRBV21-1 is a pseudogene. There are 11 residues in the CDR3. The CDR3 bases are TGTGCCAGCAGCAAAATGGCAGGCTACACCTTC. This encodes CASSKMAGYTF.

For this clone: A far larger clone lies a single base away; this is likely a read error. This chain links TRBV5-4 with TRBJ1-2, with 7 positions matching TRBD1. Germline CDR1 SGHNT, CDR2 YYREEE (reference sequence). The CDR3 runs 13 residues. Trimming removed 4 bases from V and 3 bases from J; junction bases left unmatched: 3. The chain's CDR3 is CASSRDSDYGYTF. CDR3 bases: TGTGCCAGCAGCCGGGACAGTGACTATGGCTACACCTTC.

V and J are TRBV2 and TRBJ2-7; TRBD2 is a possible D gene (5 bases). Trimming left V 6 bases short and J 7 bases short, with 16 bases between. Germline V CDR1 and CDR2: SNHLY, FYNNEI. This CDR3 comprises 13 residues. The CDR3, as DNA: TGTGCCAGCAGCGGTCCGGGGATTCAGGAGCAGTACTTC. Encoded protein: CASSGPGIQEQYF.

This clone was picked up a small number of times. The rearrangement joins TRBV19 to TRBJ1-5; TRBD1 aligns across 8 bases. This CDR3 has 14 residues. Germline-derived CDR1 and CDR2 are LNHDA and SQIVND (reference sequence). V shed 8 bases, J shed 6 bases, and the junction held 9 bases outside the gene matches. The CDR3 DNA sequence: TGTGCCAGTGGATCAGGGGGCGCCGGTCAGCCCCAGCATTTT. It is translated as CASGSGGAGQPQHF. The entire variable domain, with the rest obtained from reference TRBV19 and TRBJ1-5, is as follows: DGGITQSPKYLFRKEGQNVTLSCEQNLNHDAMYWYRQDPGQGLRLIYYSQIVNDFQKGDIAEGYSVSREKKESFPLTVTSAQKNPTAFYLCASGSGGAGQPQHFGDGTRLSIL.

The chain has TRBV10-3 and TRBJ1-5; D gene uncertain. From germline, CDR1 is ENHRY and CDR2 SYGVKD. The CDR3 totals 12 residues. The V gene lost 1 base and the J gene lost 7 bases, with 5 bases spanning the gap. The CDR3 DNA follows: TGTGCCATCAGTGAGTTGGAACAGCCCCAGCATTTT. Translation gives CAISELEQPQHF.

This clone was counted ten times or more. The chain couples TRBV4-1 to TRBJ2-5, with TRBD2 matching 14 bases. The germline CDR1 and CDR2 sequences are MGHRA and YSYEKL. Trimming cost V 5 bases and J 0 bases; bases outside gene matches: 11. The CDR3 length is 19 residues. CDR3 protein: CASSTPAGLAGVNQETQYF. CDR3 in DNA: TGCGCCAGCAGCACACCCGCGGGACTAGCGGGAGTCAACCAAGAGACCCAGTACTTC.

V is TRBV7-3 and J is TRBJ2-1, with TRBD1 as a possible D gene (5 bases). The CDR3 is 13 amino acids. Germline V gene data show CDR1 as SGHTA and CDR2 as FQGTGA. Trimming removed 5 bases from V and 7 bases from J, with 12 bases in between. The CDR3 reads CASSSQSGNEQFF. The CDR3 DNA follows: TGTGCCAGCAGCAGCCAGTCAGGGAATGAGCAGTTCTTC.

The V and J genes are TRBV5-4 and TRBJ2-7; TRBD2 matches 8 bases. Germline-derived CDR1 and CDR2 are SGHNT and YYREEE (reference sequence). There are 14 residues in the CDR3. The V gene end was trimmed by 5 bases and the J gene end by 6 bases; junction bases not matched to a gene: 10. DNA of the CDR3: TGTGCCAGCAGACCGGGACTAGTCGCCCCCGAGCAGTACTTC. Protein: CASRPGLVAPEQYF.

This clone was seen a single time. The junction departs from the called germline gene at one end, perhaps through a read error. V gene TRBV19 combines with J gene TRBJ2-7; D perhaps matches TRBD1 (6 bases). The germline gives CDR1 LNHDA, CDR2 SQIVND (reference sequence). The CDR3 length is 13 residues. The CDR3 reads CATSRTDGYEQYF. CDR3 in DNA: TGTGCCACTAGTCGGACAGACGGCTACGAGCAGTACTTC.

This chain joins TRBV7-9 and TRBJ2-3; D not certain. Germline V gene sequence: CDR1 SEHNR, CDR2 FQNEAQ (reference sequence). Trimming removed 1 base from V and 8 bases from J, with 7 bases in between. The CDR3 spans 12 residues. The CDR3 nucleotides are TGTGCCAGCAGCTTAGACAGTGTTACGCAGTATTTT. Its translation is CASSLDSVTQYF.

This clone was seen once. V gene TRBV7-3 combines with J gene TRBJ2-5, with D possibly being TRBD2 (5 bases). The CDR3 has 13 amino acids. Germline loops: CDR1 SGHTA, CDR2 FQGTGA. The V end lost 5 bases, the J end lost 0 bases, and 7 bases lay between the germline ends. CDR3 amino acids: CASSRGYQETQYF. Here the CDR3 DNA reads TGTGCCAGCAGCCGAGGGTACCAAGAGACCCAGTACTTC.

The chain has TRBV28 and TRBJ1-5, with D tentatively TRBD1 (5 bases). The length of the CDR3 is 16 residues. Germline V gives CDR1 MDHEN, CDR2 SYDVKM. Deletions cut 6 bases from V and 1 base from J, with 16 bases between. In DNA, the CDR3 is TGTGCCAGCAGCTCCTACCGAGGGGTCAGCAATCAGCCCCAGCATTTT. Amino acids: CASSSYRGVSNQPQHF.

The CDR3 sequence is CAWSPYRKYGYTF. CDR3 nucleotides: TGTGCCTGGAGTCCGTACAGAAAGTATGGCTACACCTTC. This chain connects TRBV30 to TRBJ1-2; D gene unclear. This CDR3 is 13 amino acids long. V was pared by 2 bases and J by 5 bases, with 12 bases between. In germline, CDR1 is GTSNPN, CDR2 SVGIG (reference sequence). Combining the CDR3 with reference TRBV30 and TRBJ1-2 gives the whole variable domain SQTIHQWPATLVQPVGSPLSLECTVEGTSNPNLYWYRQAAGRGLQLLFYSVGIGQISSEVPQNLSASRPQDRQFILSSKKLLLSDSGFYLCAWSPYRKYGYTFGSGTRLTVV.

The rearrangement joins TRBV7-9 to TRBJ1-1; TRBD1 might be the D (6 bases). The CDR3 has 15 residues. The ends were cut back, 5 bases at V and 2 bases at J, with 15 bases in the middle. In germline, CDR1 is SEHNR, CDR2 FQNEAQ (reference sequence). The CDR3: CASSPAGTPNTEAFF. As DNA, the CDR3 is TGTGCCAGCAGCCCAGCTGGGACACCTAACACTGAAGCTTTCTTT.

V gene TRBV6-6 combines with J gene TRBJ2-7, with 10 bases identical to TRBD1. The CDR3 covers 14 residues. J lost 3 bases, V lost 6 bases, and 5 bases had no gene match. Looked up from germline, CDR1 is MNHNY and CDR2 is SVGAGI (reference sequence). CDR3 nucleotides: TGTGCCAGCAGACACCGGGACAGGGGCTACGAGCAGTACTTC. It yields the protein CASRHRDRGYEQYF.

The genes are TRBV5-6 and TRBJ1-2; D might be TRBD1 (5 bases). CDR1 and CDR2 from the germline V gene are SGHDT and YYEEEE. The length of the CDR3 is 17 residues. The V end lost 4 bases, the J end lost 1 base, and 20 bases lay between the germline ends. The CDR3 protein is CASSPTPFTGLNYGYTF. DNA of the CDR3: TGTGCCAGCAGCCCAACACCATTTACAGGCCTTAACTATGGCTACACCTTC.

This clone has only a few counts. The chain carries TRBV28 and TRBJ2-7; D remains ambiguous. In germline, CDR1 is MDHEN, CDR2 SYDVKM. Trimming cost V 10 bases and J 4 bases, with 20 bases left between them. CDR3 length: 14 residues. The CDR3 here is CATHSRYQRYEQYF. The CDR3 DNA sequence: TGTGCCACCCACTCCAGATACCAGAGATACGAGCAGTACTTC. Supplemented by reference TRBV28 and TRBJ2-7, the full variable domain reads DVKVTQSSRYLVKRTGEKVFLECVQDMDHENMFWYRQDPGLGLRLIYFSYDVKMKEKGDIPEGYSVSREKKERFSLILESASTNQTSMYLCATHSRYQRYEQYFGPGTRLTVT.

This chain connects TRBV28 to TRBJ2-3; D is perhaps TRBD1 (6 bases). CDR1 is MDHEN, CDR2 SYDVKM, per germline. V shed 4 bases and J shed 10 bases, with 12 bases lying between them. The length of the CDR3 is 12 residues. In DNA, the CDR3 is TGTGCCAGCAGTTCTCAGGGGTTGGCGCAGTATTTT. Amino acid sequence: CASSSQGLAQYF.

The chain has TRBV11-3 and TRBJ2-2, with a tentative D call TRBD1 (5 bases). V was cut by 5 bases and J by 7 bases, with 14 bases left in between. The CDR3 runs 14 residues. Germline V gives CDR1 SGHNT, CDR2 YENEEA. CDR3 coding DNA: TGTGCCAGCAGCCGAAGCTGGGGCAGCGGGGAGCTGTTTTTT. Translated: CASSRSWGSGELFF.

V is TRBV28 and J is TRBJ2-6; no clear D gene. This CDR3 has 18 amino acids. The germline V gene has CDR1 MDHEN and CDR2 SYDVKM. Trimming stripped 3 bases from V and 0 bases from J, with 15 bases between. The CDR3 is CASSFRQIFDSGANVLTF. In nucleotides, the CDR3 is TGTGCCAGCAGTTTTCGGCAGATATTCGACTCTGGGGCCAACGTCCTGACTTTC.

This chain joins TRBV6-4 and TRBJ2-3; 8 nucleotides agree with TRBD1. The CDR3 spans 15 residues. CDR1 and CDR2 from the germline V gene are MRHNA and SNTAGT. Unmatched junction bases numbered 9, after V lost 6 bases and J lost 4 bases. The CDR3 DNA reads as TGTGCCAGCAGCCTACAGGGGGGAACGGCAGATACGCAGTATTTT. This translates into CASSLQGGTADTQYF.

This sequence joins TRBV25-1 and TRBJ2-2; TRBD1 matches at 8 bases. This CDR3 has 15 amino acids. Germline V gene sequence: CDR1 MGHDK, CDR2 SYGVNS. V shed 7 bases, J shed 1 base, and the junction held 5 bases outside the gene matches. The CDR3: CASNPGTGNTGELFF. CDR3 DNA: TGTGCCAGCAACCCCGGGACAGGGAACACCGGGGAGCTGTTTTTT.

The CDR3 nucleotides read TGTGCCAGCAGCGTTCAGGGTTCCAAAAACATTCAGTACTTC. This encodes CASSVQGSKNIQYF. The chain links TRBV5-6 to TRBJ2-4, with a weak D call TRBD1 (5 bases). This CDR3 has 14 amino acids. V was shortened by 4 bases and J by 2 bases, with 10 bases between the two germline ends. CDR1 SGHDT and CDR2 YYEEEE come from the germline V gene.

The J gene is TRBJ1-3, the V gene TRBV18; D is undetermined. V lost 3 bases and J lost 4, with 7 bases in between. Germline CDR1 is KGHSH and CDR2 is LQKENI. This CDR3 is 13 amino acids long. The CDR3 DNA sequence: TGTGCCAGCTCACCCAGCCAGGGAAACACCATATATTTT. This codes for CASSPSQGNTIYF.

For this clone: This sample also contains other DNA sequences that code for the same CDR3. V usage is TRBV18 and J usage is TRBJ2-3, with 9 bases that match TRBD2. CDR1 is KGHSH and CDR2 is LQKENI in the germline V gene. The CDR3 is 15 amino acids. Trimming at V came to 3 bases and at J to 3 bases, leaving 4 bases not matched to a gene. In nucleotides, the CDR3 is TGTGCCAGCTCACCGGACCTAGCGGGAACAGATACGCAGTATTTT. Amino acids: CASSPDLAGTDTQYF.

This clone was observed at least ten times. DNA of the CDR3: TGTGCCAGCAGCAAAGGACTAGCGGGAGGGGTTACAGATACGCAGTATTTT. As protein: CASSKGLAGGVTDTQYF. The chain couples TRBV2 to TRBJ2-3, with 15 positions matching TRBD2. The CDR3 extends over 17 amino acids. V lost 6 bases to trimming and J lost 3 bases; unmatched junction nucleotides: 7. Per germline, CDR1 SNHLY and CDR2 FYNNEI. The full variable domain, rest sourced from reference TRBV2 and TRBJ2-3, is EPEVTQTPSHQVTQMGQEVILRCVPISNHLYFYWYRQILGQKVEFLVSFYNNEISEKSEIFDDQFSVERPDGSNFTLKIRSTKLEDSAMYFCASSKGLAGGVTDTQYFGPGTRLTVL.

This rearrangement joins TRBV5-4 to TRBJ1-2; tentatively, D is TRBD1 (5 bases). In germline, CDR1 is SGHNT, CDR2 YYREEE (reference sequence). The ends were cut back, 5 bases at V and 4 bases at J, with 15 bases in the middle. This CDR3 has 14 amino acids. The CDR3 sequence is CASRTDRVSYGYTF. DNA of the CDR3: TGTGCCAGCAGAACCGACAGAGTTTCCTATGGCTACACCTTC.

The chain links TRBV27 to TRBJ2-7, with D possibly matching TRBD1 (7 bases). V was pared by 5 bases and J by 7 bases, with 21 bases between. This CDR3 has 15 residues. Germline CDR1 is MNHEY and CDR2 is SMNVEV (reference sequence). The CDR3 reads CASSPGTATTREQYF. In DNA form, the CDR3 reads TGTGCCAGCAGTCCCGGGACAGCGACGACTAGGGAGCAGTACTTC.